These 18 T cell receptor beta chains were all obtained from the same sample, sequenced in a study of cytomegalovirus exposure and HLA in healthy donors (dated by TCRdb to about 2017). Library generation was performed with the immunoSEQ multiplex PCR assay. For the multiplex PCR, a mixture combining 60 forward primers for TCR Vbeta segments and 13 reverse primers for TCR Jbeta segments was used. Sourced from immuneACCESS, this table was stored by TCRdb with only in-frame sequences that have V and J called. A share of the clones is absent; for the studies checked, an unresolved V gene accounts for under half, and the remainder has no known explanation. This sample has some 120,000 clones in its table, and around 75% of those were observed once. The ten largest make up roughly 1.6% of the sample. The specimen sequenced was PBMCs. Receptor source: a woman younger than 35 in good health and CMV-seronegative.

This clone was observed a handful of times. V gene TRBV28 combines with J gene TRBJ1-2; TRBD1 aligns across 11 bases. Germline CDR1 MDHEN, CDR2 SYDVKM. The CDR3 covers 16 residues. After removal of 7 bases from V and 8 bases from J, the junction contained 15 bases not matched to a gene. CDR3 sequence: CASIEGTGGFAAGYTF. The DNA of the CDR3 is TGTGCCAGCATAGAGGGGACAGGGGGGTTCGCGGCCGGCTACACCTTC.

The chain recombines TRBV28 with TRBJ2-5; 7 nucleotides match TRBD2. The J call may be faulty, since TRBJ2-7 better matches the DNA end. The CDR3 sequence is 15 residues long. In germline, CDR1 is MDHEN, CDR2 SYDVKM. CDR3 DNA: TGTGCCAGCAGTTCGCCCCGGGACTACTCCTACGAGCAGTACTTC. Translation: CASSSPRDYSYEQYF.

The V gene is TRBV28, the J gene TRBJ2-2; D might be TRBD1 (6 bases). Germline V gene sequence: CDR1 MDHEN, CDR2 SYDVKM. CDR3 size: 13 residues. V shed 6 bases and J shed 6 bases, with 11 bases lying between them. The CDR3 coding sequence is TGTGCCAGCAGCTCACAGGGTTCCGGGGAGCTGTTTTTT. It yields the protein CASSSQGSGELFF.

This chain uses TRBV11-2 with TRBJ1-6; D gene uncertain. This CDR3 is built from 17 residues. Germline V gene sequence: CDR1 SGHAT, CDR2 FQNNGV. Trimming took off 7 bases at V and 6 bases at J, with 22 bases between the two ends. The CDR3 sequence is CASTPDYRQTFNSPLHF. In DNA form, the CDR3 reads TGTGCCAGCACCCCCGATTACCGGCAGACTTTTAATTCACCCCTCCACTTT.

CDR3: CASSLQSDSPYEQYF. The CDR3, as DNA: TGTGCCAGCAGCCTACAATCGGACAGTCCCTACGAGCAGTACTTC. The chain is built from TRBV11-2 and TRBJ2-7; TRBD1 might be the D (6 bases). Germline V gives CDR1 SGHAT, CDR2 FQNNGV. The V gene lost 5 bases and the J gene lost 2 bases, with 16 bases spanning the gap. The CDR3 has 15 amino acids.

The gene calls are TRBV28 and TRBJ1-2; maybe TRBD1 (6 bases). Trimming stripped 6 bases from V and 9 bases from J, with 11 bases between. CDR1 and CDR2 from the germline V gene are MDHEN and SYDVKM. The CDR3 has 11 amino acids. CDR3 region: CASSYRDSYTF. The CDR3 bases are TGTGCCAGCAGCTACAGGGATAGCTACACCTTC.

The V gene is TRBV10-3, the J gene TRBJ1-2, with D maybe TRBD1 (5 bases). The germline gives CDR1 ENHRY, CDR2 SYGVKD. Trimming took 6 bases from V and 4 from J, leaving 12 bases between them. This CDR3 is built from 13 residues. CDR3 in DNA: TGTGCCATCAGCCTCGGGACTCTCTATGGCTACACCTTC. It yields the protein CAISLGTLYGYTF.

This clone was seen more than once but under ten times. The V and J genes are TRBV6-1 and TRBJ1-5; D is unresolved. This CDR3 comprises 15 residues. V was clipped by 1 base and J by 2 bases, with 9 bases between them. Germline values: CDR1 MNHNS, CDR2 SASEGT. CDR3 nucleotide sequence: TGTGCCAGCAGTGAAGGAGGGCTGGGCAATCAGCCCCAGCATTTT. Translation gives CASSEGGLGNQPQHF.

V and J are TRBV5-1 and TRBJ1-4; 8 bases agree with TRBD1. Trimming removed 4 bases from V and 8 bases from J; junction bases left unmatched: 7. Germline CDR1 is SGHRS and CDR2 is YFSETQ. The CDR3 consists of 14 residues. CDR3 protein: CASSQDRGREKLFF. The CDR3 DNA reads TGCGCCAGCAGCCAAGACAGGGGAAGGGAAAAACTGTTTTTT.

The genes are TRBV19 and TRBJ1-1; perhaps TRBD1 as D (5 bases). The length of the CDR3 is 12 residues. From germline, CDR1 is LNHDA and CDR2 SQIVND (reference sequence). The V end was cut by 3 bases, the J end by 7 bases, with 9 bases between. The CDR3 here is CASSITGGEAFF. The CDR3 DNA reads as TGTGCCAGTAGTATCACAGGCGGTGAAGCTTTCTTT. Full variable domain (rest looked up from reference TRBV19 and TRBJ1-1): DGGITQSPKYLFRKEGQNVTLSCEQNLNHDAMYWYRQDPGQGLRLIYYSQIVNDFQKGDIAEGYSVSREKKESFPLTVTSAQKNPTAFYLCASSITGGEAFFGQGTRLTVV.

A few counts support this clone. The chain uses TRBV6-1 and TRBJ2-7; tentative D call: TRBD1 (6 bases). There are 15 residues in the CDR3. V lost 7 bases and J 6 bases, leaving 22 bases between the germline ends. Germline V CDR1 and CDR2: MNHNS, SASEGT. The CDR3 sequence is CASILAGTTPREQYF. The CDR3 DNA reads TGTGCCAGCATCCTTGCCGGGACAACGCCCCGCGAGCAGTACTTC.

The rearrangement joins TRBV4-1 to TRBJ1-4, with 10 bases identical to TRBD1. This CDR3 spans 16 amino acids. V shed 0 bases and J 7 bases; nucleotides not matched to a gene: 5. The germline V gene has CDR1 MGHRA and CDR2 YSYEKL. CDR3 nucleotide sequence: TGCGCCAGCAGCCAAGATCCGACAGGGGGCCGTGAAAAACTGTTTTTT. Its protein is CASSQDPTGGREKLFF.

This chain links TRBV9 with TRBJ1-4; 8 bases align to TRBD1. This CDR3 has 15 residues. The trim removed 1 base at V and 7 bases at J, leaving 6 bases unmatched. Germline V CDR1 and CDR2: SGDLS, YYNGEE. The CDR3 DNA follows: TGTGCCAGCAGCGTATCGACAGGGGTGGGTGAAAAACTGTTTTTT. This codes for CASSVSTGVGEKLFF.

This chain uses TRBV5-4 with TRBJ2-3; possibly TRBD2 for D (5 bases). CDR1 and CDR2 (germline): SGHNT, YYREEE (reference sequence). V was pared by 4 bases and J by 2 bases, with 14 bases between. The CDR3 is made up of 15 amino acids. The CDR3 loop reads CASSQWTGSTDTQYF. CDR3 sequence (DNA): TGTGCCAGCAGCCAATGGACGGGATCCACAGATACGCAGTATTTT.

The chain carries TRBV19 and TRBJ1-4; D is undetermined. V lost 5 bases and J 0 bases, leaving 7 bases between the germline ends. The CDR3 has 14 amino acids. CDR1 and CDR2 (germline): LNHDA, SQIVND (reference sequence). The CDR3 sequence: CASSFTATNEKLFF. DNA for the CDR3: TGTGCCAGTAGTTTCACTGCAACTAATGAAAAACTGTTTTTT.

In this sample, this clone turned up a few times. This chain joins TRBV6-5 and TRBJ2-6; no clear D. The germline CDR1 and CDR2 sequences are MNHEY and SVGAGI. Trimming removed 1 base from V and 0 bases from J, with 7 bases in between. The CDR3 runs 16 residues. The CDR3 nucleotides are TGTGCCAGCAGTTACTTTTGGAGCTCTGGGGCCAACGTCCTGACTTTC. This sequence encodes CASSYFWSSGANVLTF.

The CDR3: CASSYNGVYNSPLHF. The CDR3 DNA follows: TGTGCCAGCAGCTATAACGGGGTCTATAATTCACCCCTCCACTTT. The chain is built from TRBV5-6 and TRBJ1-6, with D unresolved. Germline assignment: CDR1 SGHDT and CDR2 YYEEEE. V shed 3 bases and J shed 3 bases, with 10 bases lying between them. CDR3 length: 15 amino acids.

This sequence joins TRBV5-1 and TRBJ1-1, with a possible D match to TRBD1 (6 bases). Between the trimmed V and J ends, which lost 0 bases and 6 bases, there was a span of 12 bases. Germline V gene data show CDR1 as SGHRS and CDR2 as YFSETQ. The CDR3 runs to 14 residues. CDR3 protein: CASSLGNRVAEAFF. CDR3 bases: TGCGCCAGCAGCTTGGGAAACAGGGTGGCTGAAGCTTTCTTT.